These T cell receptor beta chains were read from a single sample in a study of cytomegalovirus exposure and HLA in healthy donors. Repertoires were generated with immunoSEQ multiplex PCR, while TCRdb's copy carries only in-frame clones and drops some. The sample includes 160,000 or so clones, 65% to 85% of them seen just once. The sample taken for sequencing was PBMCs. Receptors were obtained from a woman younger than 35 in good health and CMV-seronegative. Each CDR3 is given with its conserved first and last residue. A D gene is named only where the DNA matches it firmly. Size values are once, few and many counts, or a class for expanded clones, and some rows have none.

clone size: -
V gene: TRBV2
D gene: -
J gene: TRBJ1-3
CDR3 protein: CANGGGTGNTIYF
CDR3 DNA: TGTGCCAACGGTGGGGGGACTGGAAACACCATATATTTT

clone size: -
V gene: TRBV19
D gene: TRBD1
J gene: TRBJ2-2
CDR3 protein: CASSVTGGTGELFF
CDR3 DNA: TGTGCCAGTAGTGTAACAGGGGGCACCGGGGAGCTGTTTTTT

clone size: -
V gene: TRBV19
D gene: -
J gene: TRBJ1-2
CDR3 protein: CASSISLSGEEYGYTF
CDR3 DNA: TGTGCCAGTAGTATTTCTCTCTCCGGAGAAGAGTATGGCTACACCTTC

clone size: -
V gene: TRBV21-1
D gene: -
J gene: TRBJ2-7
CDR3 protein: CASSETGYYEQYF
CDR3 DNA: TGTGCCAGTAGCGAGACAGGGTACTACGAGCAGTACTTC

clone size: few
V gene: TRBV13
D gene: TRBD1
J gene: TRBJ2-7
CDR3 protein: CASSTIRDRGGYEQYF
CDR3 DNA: TGTGCCAGCAGCACCATAAGGGACAGGGGTGGGTACGAGCAGTACTTC

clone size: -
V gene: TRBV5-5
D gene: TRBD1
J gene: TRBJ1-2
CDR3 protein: CASSLITGGGYGYTF
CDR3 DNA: TGTGCCAGCAGCTTAATTACAGGGGGCGGCTATGGCTACACCTTC

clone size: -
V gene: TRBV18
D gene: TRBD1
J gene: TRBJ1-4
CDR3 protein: CASSPRQGGNNEKLFF
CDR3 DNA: TGTGCCAGCTCACCGCGACAGGGGGGTAATAATGAAAAACTGTTTTTT

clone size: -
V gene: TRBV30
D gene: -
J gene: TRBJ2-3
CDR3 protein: CAWSWGVGNTQYF
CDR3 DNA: TGTGCCTGGAGTTGGGGGGTGGGGAATACGCAGTATTTT

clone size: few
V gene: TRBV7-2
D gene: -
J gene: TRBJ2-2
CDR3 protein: CASSPKPGQNTGELFF
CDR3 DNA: TGTGCCAGCAGCCCCAAACCGGGACAGAACACCGGGGAGCTGTTTTTT

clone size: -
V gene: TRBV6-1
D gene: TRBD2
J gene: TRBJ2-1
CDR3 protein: CASSGTQLAGGGHNEQFF
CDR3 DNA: TGTGCCAGCAGTGGGACCCAACTGGCGGGGGGGGGACACAATGAGCAGTTCTTC

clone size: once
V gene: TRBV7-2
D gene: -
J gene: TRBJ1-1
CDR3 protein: CASSENPYTEMNTEAFF
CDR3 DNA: TGTGCCAGCAGCGAGAATCCTTATACTGAGATGAACACTGAAGCTTTCTTT

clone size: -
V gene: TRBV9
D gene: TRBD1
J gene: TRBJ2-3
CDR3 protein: CASSAGGQDSTDTQYF
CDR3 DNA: TGTGCCAGCAGCGCCGGGGGACAGGACAGCACAGATACGCAGTATTTT

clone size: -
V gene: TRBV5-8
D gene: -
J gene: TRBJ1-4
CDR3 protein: CASSLGRGTRKLFF
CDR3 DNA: TGTGCCAGCAGCTTGGGAAGGGGGACGAGGAAACTGTTTTTT

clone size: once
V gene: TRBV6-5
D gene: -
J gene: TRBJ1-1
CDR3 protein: CASSYRTGVQNTEAFF
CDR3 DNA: TGTGCCAGCAGTTACAGAACCGGGGTACAGAACACTGAAGCTTTCTTT

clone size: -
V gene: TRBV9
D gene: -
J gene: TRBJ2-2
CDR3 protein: CASSVAGVGTGELFF
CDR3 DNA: TGTGCCAGCAGCGTAGCGGGGGTGGGCACCGGGGAGCTGTTTTTT

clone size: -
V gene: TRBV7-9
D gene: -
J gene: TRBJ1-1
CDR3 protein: CASSLTGQGSRDTEAFF
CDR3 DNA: TGTGCCAGCAGCTTAACCGGGCAGGGTAGTCGGGACACTGAAGCTTTCTTT

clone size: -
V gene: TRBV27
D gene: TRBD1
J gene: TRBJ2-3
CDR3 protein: CASSFDNRQGTDTQYF
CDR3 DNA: TGTGCCAGCAGTTTCGACAATCGACAGGGTACAGATACGCAGTATTTT

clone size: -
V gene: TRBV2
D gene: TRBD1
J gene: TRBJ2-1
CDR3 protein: CASIRQGRSYNEQFF
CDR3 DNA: TGTGCCAGCATCCGACAGGGACGCTCCTACAATGAGCAGTTCTTC

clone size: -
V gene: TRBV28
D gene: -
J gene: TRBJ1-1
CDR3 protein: CASSPPLGGAPNTEAFF
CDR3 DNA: TGTGCCAGCAGTCCCCCCCTTGGAGGGGCCCCGAACACTGAAGCTTTCTTT

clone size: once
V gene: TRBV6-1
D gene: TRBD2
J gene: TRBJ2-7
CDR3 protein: CASSLSGASSYEQYF
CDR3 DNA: TGTGCCAGCAGTCTTAGCGGGGCGAGCTCCTACGAGCAGTACTTC

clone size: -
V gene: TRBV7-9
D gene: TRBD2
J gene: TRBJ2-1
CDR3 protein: CASSELAGAYNEQFF
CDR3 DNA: TGTGCCAGCAGCGAGCTAGCGGGGGCCTACAATGAGCAGTTCTTC

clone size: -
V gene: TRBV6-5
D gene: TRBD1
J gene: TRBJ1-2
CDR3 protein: CASSSDRVRNYGYTF
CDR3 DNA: TGTGCCAGCAGTTCGGACAGGGTTCGTAACTATGGCTACACCTTC

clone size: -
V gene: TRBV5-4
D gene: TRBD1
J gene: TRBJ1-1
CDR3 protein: CASTQIPRQGAKNTEAFF
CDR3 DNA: TGTGCCAGCACCCAAATCCCTAGACAGGGGGCAAAGAACACTGAAGCTTTCTTT

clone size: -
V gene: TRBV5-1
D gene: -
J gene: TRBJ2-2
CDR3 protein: CASSFITAPNTGELFF
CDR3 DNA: TGCGCCAGCAGCTTTATCACAGCACCTAACACCGGGGAGCTGTTTTTT

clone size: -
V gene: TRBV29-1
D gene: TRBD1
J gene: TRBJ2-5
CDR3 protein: CSANRDSQQETQYF
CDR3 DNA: TGCAGCGCGAACCGGGACAGCCAGCAAGAGACCCAGTACTTC

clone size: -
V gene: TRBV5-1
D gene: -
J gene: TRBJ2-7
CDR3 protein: CASSLLHRDSYEQYF
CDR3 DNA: TGCGCCAGCAGCTTGCTCCACAGGGACTCCTACGAGCAGTACTTC

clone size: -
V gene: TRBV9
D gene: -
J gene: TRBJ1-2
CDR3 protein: CASSESSGGSDGYTF
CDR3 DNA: TGTGCCAGCAGCGAGTCCTCCGGGGGAAGCGATGGCTACACCTTC

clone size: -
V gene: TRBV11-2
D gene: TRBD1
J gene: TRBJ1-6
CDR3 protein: CASSTNRGGAPLHF
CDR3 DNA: TGTGCCAGCAGCACCAACAGGGGAGGAGCACCCCTCCACTTT

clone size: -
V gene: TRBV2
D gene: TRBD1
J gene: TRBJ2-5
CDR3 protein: CASNRQGNWETQYF
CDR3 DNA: TGTGCCAGCAATAGACAGGGTAATTGGGAGACCCAGTACTTC

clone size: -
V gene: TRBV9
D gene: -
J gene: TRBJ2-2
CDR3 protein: CASTAWGANTGELFF
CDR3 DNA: TGTGCCAGTACCGCCTGGGGGGCGAACACCGGGGAGCTGTTTTTT

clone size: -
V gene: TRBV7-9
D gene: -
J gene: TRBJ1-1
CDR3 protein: CASSGTTSEAFF
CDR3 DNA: TGTGCCAGCAGCGGCACAACATCAGAAGCTTTCTTT

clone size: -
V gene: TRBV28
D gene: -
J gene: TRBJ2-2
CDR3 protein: CASSLWASNTGELFF
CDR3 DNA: TGTGCCAGCAGTTTATGGGCTAGCAACACCGGGGAGCTGTTTTTT

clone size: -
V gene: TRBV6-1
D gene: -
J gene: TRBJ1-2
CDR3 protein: CASSLGREGTYGYTF
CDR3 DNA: TGTGCCAGCAGCCTCGGCAGGGAGGGGACCTATGGCTACACCTTC

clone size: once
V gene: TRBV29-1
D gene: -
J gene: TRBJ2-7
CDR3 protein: CSVVIAGQYEQYF
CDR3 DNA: TGCAGCGTTGTTATCGCTGGGCAGTACGAGCAGTACTTC

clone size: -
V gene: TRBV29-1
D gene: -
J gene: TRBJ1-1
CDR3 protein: CSVSRGDTEAFF
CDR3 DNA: TGCAGCGTTTCCCGGGGTGACACTGAAGCTTTCTTT

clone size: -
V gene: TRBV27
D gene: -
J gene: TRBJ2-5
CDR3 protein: CASSSSGARETQYF
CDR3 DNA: TGTGCCAGCAGTTCATCAGGGGCCCGGGAGACCCAGTACTTC

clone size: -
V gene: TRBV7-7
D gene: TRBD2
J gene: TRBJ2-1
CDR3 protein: CASSFQAGGGEQFF
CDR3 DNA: TGTGCCAGCAGCTTTCAAGCGGGGGGGGGTGAGCAGTTCTTC

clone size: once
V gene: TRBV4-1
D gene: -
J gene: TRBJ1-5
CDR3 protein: CASSQGRLGQRLRNQPQHF
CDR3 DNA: TGCGCCAGCAGCCAAGGTCGGCTGGGTCAGAGACTGCGCAATCAGCCCCAGCATTTT

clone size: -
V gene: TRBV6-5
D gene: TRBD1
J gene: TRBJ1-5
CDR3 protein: CASRQDRALNQPQHF
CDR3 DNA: TGTGCCAGCAGACAGGACAGGGCCCTCAATCAGCCCCAGCATTTT

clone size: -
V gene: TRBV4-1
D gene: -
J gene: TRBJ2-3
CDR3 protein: CASSQEDYRTDTQYF
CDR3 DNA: TGCGCCAGCAGCCAAGAGGACTATCGCACAGATACGCAGTATTTT

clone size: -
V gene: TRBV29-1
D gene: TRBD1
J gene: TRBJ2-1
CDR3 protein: CSVAARTGYEQFF
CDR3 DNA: TGCAGCGTTGCCGCCCGGACAGGGTATGAGCAGTTCTTC

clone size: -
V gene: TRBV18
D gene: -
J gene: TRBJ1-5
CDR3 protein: CASSSDSGNQPQHF
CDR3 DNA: TGTGCCAGCTCATCGGACAGTGGCAATCAGCCCCAGCATTTT

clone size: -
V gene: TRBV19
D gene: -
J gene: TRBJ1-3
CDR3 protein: CASIGQVGNTIYF
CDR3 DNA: TGTGCCAGTATTGGGCAGGTTGGAAACACCATATATTTT

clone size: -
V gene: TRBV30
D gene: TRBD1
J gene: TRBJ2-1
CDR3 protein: CAWRGSPGQKSYNEQFF
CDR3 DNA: TGTGCCTGGAGGGGATCTCCGGGACAGAAAAGCTACAATGAGCAGTTCTTC

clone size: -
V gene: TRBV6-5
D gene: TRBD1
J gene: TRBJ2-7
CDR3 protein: CASTTPGQAYYEQYF
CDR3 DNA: TGTGCCAGCACTACACCGGGACAGGCGTACTACGAGCAGTACTTC

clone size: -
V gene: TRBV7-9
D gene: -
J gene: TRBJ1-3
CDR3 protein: CASSLGSAPSGNTIYF
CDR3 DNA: TGTGCCAGCAGCTTAGGTTCAGCGCCCTCTGGAAACACCATATATTTT

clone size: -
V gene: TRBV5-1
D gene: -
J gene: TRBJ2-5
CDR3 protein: CASSLVYSPAQETQYF
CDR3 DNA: TGCGCCAGCAGCTTGGTATACAGCCCGGCACAAGAGACCCAGTACTTC

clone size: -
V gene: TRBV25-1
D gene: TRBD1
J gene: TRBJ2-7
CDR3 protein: CASSDSGTAAYEQYF
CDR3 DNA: TGTGCCAGCAGTGACTCCGGGACAGCAGCCTACGAGCAGTACTTC

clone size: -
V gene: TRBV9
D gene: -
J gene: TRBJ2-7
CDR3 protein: CASSVAGWNEQYF
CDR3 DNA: TGTGCCAGCAGCGTAGCGGGGTGGAACGAGCAGTACTTC

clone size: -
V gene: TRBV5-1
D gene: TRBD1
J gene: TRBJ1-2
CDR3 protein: CASSLGGQTNYGYTF
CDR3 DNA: TGCGCCAGCAGCTTGGGGGGACAGACTAACTATGGCTACACCTTC

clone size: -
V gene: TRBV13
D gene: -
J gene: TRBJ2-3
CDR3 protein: CASIYSRVTDTQYF
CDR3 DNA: TGTGCCAGCATTTATTCGAGGGTCACAGATACGCAGTATTTT

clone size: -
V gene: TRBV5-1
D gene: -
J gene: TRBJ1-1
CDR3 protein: CASSLGSGYDTEAFF
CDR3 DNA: TGCGCCAGCAGCTTGGGTTCGGGGTATGACACTGAAGCTTTCTTT

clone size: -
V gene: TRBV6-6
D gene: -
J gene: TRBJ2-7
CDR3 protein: CASSHSSQGRSREQYF
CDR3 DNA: TGTGCCAGCAGTCACTCCTCACAGGGTAGGTCACGCGAGCAGTACTTC

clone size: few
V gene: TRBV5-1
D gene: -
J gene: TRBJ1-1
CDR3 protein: CASSLDAGNTEAFF
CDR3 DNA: TGCGCCAGCAGCTTGGACGCAGGAAACACTGAAGCTTTCTTT